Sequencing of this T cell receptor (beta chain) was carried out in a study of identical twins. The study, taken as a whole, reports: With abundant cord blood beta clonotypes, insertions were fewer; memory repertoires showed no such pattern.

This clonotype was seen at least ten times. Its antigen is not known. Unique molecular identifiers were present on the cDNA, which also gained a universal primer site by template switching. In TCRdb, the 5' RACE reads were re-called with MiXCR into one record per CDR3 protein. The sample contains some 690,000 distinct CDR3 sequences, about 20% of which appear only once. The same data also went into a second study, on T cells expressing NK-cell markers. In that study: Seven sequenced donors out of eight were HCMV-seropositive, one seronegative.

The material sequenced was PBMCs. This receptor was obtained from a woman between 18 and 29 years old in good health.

This CDR3 reads CASSPGRAGNEQFF. In DNA form, the CDR3 reads TGTGCCAGCAGTCCGGGGAGGGCCGGTAATGAGCAGTTCTTC. The rearrangement uses TRBV12-3 or TRBV12-4 and TRBJ2-1, with TRBD2 matching over 7 bases. This CDR3 region has 14 residues. V lost 5 bases and J lost 7; bases outside the gene matches: 8.